This entry lists 25 T cell receptor beta chains sequenced from one sample in a study of molecular identifiers for immune sequencing clone quantification. MiXCR, run by TCRdb on the PCR reads, gives a single entry per CDR3 protein. Altogether about 640,000 distinct CDR3 sequences are present, just under 20% being singletons, with the ten largest covering under 0.95%. The sequenced sample consisted of naive CD8+ T cells from blood, with Jurkat cell RNA spiked in. Subset: FACS-sorted CD8+CD4-CCR7+CD45RA+ naive T cells. These receptors were taken from a human donor in good health. Some libraries in this study had Jurkat cell RNA spiked in.

On this clonotype itself: This may stem from a read error, because a much larger clone lies one nucleotide away. V and J are TRBV20-1 and TRBJ2-3; a weak D match, TRBD1 (6 bases). The CDR3 loop spans 15 amino acids. Germline lookup yields CDR1 DFQATT and CDR2 SNEGSKA (reference sequence). CDR3 sequence (DNA): TGCAGTGCTTGGAGTCGTCAGGGGCCCGCAGATACGCGGTATTTT. Its protein product is CSAWSRQGPADTRYF.

This clonotype was seen at least ten times. This CDR3 reads CASSHARDNYNEQFF. The CDR3 DNA reads as TGTGCCAGCAGTCATGCCCGGGACAACTACAATGAGCAGTTCTTC. The V call is TRBV7-2, the J call TRBJ2-1; D is possibly TRBD1 (6 bases). Germline V gene lookup returns CDR1 SGHTA and CDR2 FQGNSA. The CDR3 runs to 15 residues. V was clipped by 6 bases and J by 3 bases, with 15 bases between them.

This clonotype occurred many times. This chain uses TRBV5-1 with TRBJ2-2; 7 bases agree with TRBD1. Germline trimming cut 0 bases from V and 6 bases from J; bases unmatched to any gene: 5. Germline V gene lookup returns CDR1 SGHRS and CDR2 YFSETQ. The CDR3 consists of 15 residues. CDR3 sequence reads: CASSLEGAFAGELFF. CDR3 nucleotide sequence: TGCGCCAGCAGCTTGGAGGGGGCTTTCGCCGGGGAGCTGTTTTTT.

There are a few counts of this clonotype. This rearrangement joins TRBV27 to TRBJ2-2; 9 bases match TRBD2. CDR1 MNHEY and CDR2 SMNVEV come from the germline V gene (reference sequence). The CDR3 contains 17 residues. Trimming took 5 bases from V and 6 from J; bases not matched to a gene: 13. CDR3 loop: CASSPRPGLALSGELFF. DNA of the CDR3: TGTGCCAGCAGTCCACGCCCGGGACTAGCCTTATCCGGGGAGCTGTTTTTT.

This clonotype was seen repeatedly, ten times or more. The J gene is TRBJ2-7, the V gene TRBV5-4; D perhaps matches TRBD1 (6 bases). CDR3 size: 12 residues. In germline, CDR1 is SGHNT, CDR2 YYREEE (reference sequence). Trimming removed 3 bases at V and 7 bases at J, with 11 bases between. CDR3 bases: TGTGCCAGCAGCTGGGGGCCGGGGGAGCAGTACTTC. This encodes CASSWGPGEQYF.

This clonotype was counted a few times. The CDR3: CASSRGRTPSYEQYF. CDR3 DNA: TGTGCCAGCAGCCGGGGGAGGACACCTTCCTACGAGCAGTACTTC. The chain links TRBV11-2 to TRBJ2-7, with a tentative D call TRBD2 (6 bases). Germline V lookup: CDR1 SGHAT, CDR2 FQNNGV. The CDR3 totals 15 residues. The V end lost 5 bases, the J end lost 1 base, and 15 bases lay between the germline ends.

This clonotype was detected ten times or more. The CDR3 reads CAWSSGVVEEQYF. CDR3 sequence (DNA): TGTGCCTGGAGTTCGGGGGTTGTTGAGGAGCAGTACTTC. This sequence joins TRBV30 and TRBJ2-7, with D possibly matching TRBD2 (6 bases). CDR1 and CDR2 (germline): GTSNPN, SVGIG (reference sequence). The CDR3 has 13 amino acids. V shed 2 bases and J shed 7 bases, with 15 bases lying between them.

With respect to this clonotype: This may arise from a read error, as a much more abundant clone is one base away. The V and J genes are TRBV5-1 and TRBJ1-6; D unclear. This CDR3 is built from 15 residues. The germline CDR1 and CDR2 sequences are SGHRS and YFSETQ. Trimming removed 6 bases from V and 7 bases from J, with 17 bases in between. The CDR3 coding sequence is TGCGCCAGCAACACCCGCCCGGACGGAAATTCACCCCTCCACTTT. It yields the protein CASNTRPDGNSPLHF. Using reference TRBV5-1 and TRBJ1-6 for the parts outside the CDR3, the full variable domain is KAGVTQTPRYLIKTRGQQVTLSCSPISGHRSVSWYQQTPGQGLQFLFEYFSETQRNKGNFPGRFSGRQFSNSRSEMNVSTLELGDSALYLCASNTRPDGNSPLHFGNGTRLTVT.

A note on this clonotype: A read error may be the cause here, since a much bigger clone is one base away. A read error is likely, as this CDR3 ends without the conserved phenylalanine or tryptophan. The chain recombines TRBV28 with TRBJ2-3; D possibly corresponds to TRBD2 (6 bases). V was shortened by 5 bases and J by 4 bases, with 16 bases between the two germline ends. This CDR3 is 15 amino acids long. The germline V gene encodes CDR1 MDHEN and CDR2 SYDVKM. Written as DNA, the CDR3 is TGTGCCAGCAGTCTCGGGAGTTACTGGGCAGATACGCAGTATTCT. This gives the protein CASSLGSYWADTQYS.

CDR3 region: CASTPDGTSGNTIYF. CDR3 DNA sequence: TGTGCCAGCACCCCCGACGGAACCTCTGGAAACACCATATATTTT. This chain links TRBV12-3 or TRBV12-4 with TRBJ1-3; D unresolved. The CDR3 has 15 residues. The V and J ends lost 7 bases and 0 bases respectively, with 13 bases between them.

This clonotype was counted ten times or more. V usage is TRBV7-3 and J usage is TRBJ2-7; 10 bases are shared with TRBD2. V shed 0 bases, J shed 6 bases, and the junction held 5 bases outside the gene matches. The germline CDR1 and CDR2 sequences are SGHTA and FQGTGA. The CDR3 loop spans 15 amino acids. The CDR3 sequence: CASSLTGPSGSEQYF. In nucleotides, the CDR3 is TGTGCCAGCAGCTTAACAGGTCCTAGCGGGAGCGAGCAGTACTTC.

This clonotype occurred a few times. A much larger clone lies a single base off, so this may be a read error. The V gene is TRBV3-1, the J gene TRBJ2-3, with D maybe TRBD2 (6 bases). The germline CDR1 and CDR2 sequences are LGHDT and YNNKEL (reference sequence). The CDR3 sequence is 17 residues long. CDR3 in DNA: TGTGCCAGCAGCCAAGAGTTCTTATACGGGAGCACAGGTACGCAGTATTTT. Its translation: CASSQEFLYGSTGTQYF.

This clonotype was recorded a few times. One end of the junction does not line up with germline, which may come from a read error. The CDR3 sequence is CSASRSGEIQYF. The CDR3 nucleotides read TGCAGTGCTAGTCGGTCCGGAGAGATCCAGTACTTC. The chain is built from TRBV20-1 and TRBJ2-5; D uncertain. In germline, CDR1 is DFQATT, CDR2 SNEGSKA (reference sequence). This CDR3 is 12 amino acids long.

This clonotype was recorded once. The junction does not match germline at one end; this may be a read error. This sequence joins TRBV19 and TRBJ2-1; tentatively, D is TRBD2 (6 bases). CDR3 length: 14 amino acids. Germline CDR1 and CDR2: LNHDA and SQIVND (reference sequence). The CDR3 DNA reads as TGTGCCAGTAGAATAGGTCCGGGAGCCGGTGAGCAGCTCTTC. This translates into CASRIGPGAGEQLF.

This clonotype occurred many times. The chain combines TRBV5-6 with TRBJ2-7; D is undetermined. The CDR3 covers 12 residues. The germline gives CDR1 SGHDT, CDR2 YYEEEE. Trimming pared 0 bases from V and 4 bases from J, leaving 5 bases between. In DNA form, the CDR3 reads TGTGCCAGCAGCTTGGAGGGATACGAGCAGTACTTC. It translates to CASSLEGYEQYF.

At least ten counts were recorded for this clonotype. The chain has TRBV6-1 and TRBJ2-7; D remains ambiguous. Germline CDR1 MNHNS, CDR2 SASEGT. This CDR3 is 10 amino acids long. Trimming left V 6 bases short and J 3 bases short, with 3 bases between. The CDR3: CASRNYEQYF. The DNA for the CDR3 is TGTGCCAGCAGAAACTACGAGCAGTACTTC.

This clonotype was seen many times. This rearrangement joins TRBV7-2 to TRBJ2-3; 9 nucleotides match TRBD2. The CDR3 consists of 17 residues. The germline V gene encodes CDR1 SGHTA and CDR2 FQGNSA. Trimming removed 3 bases from V and 1 base from J; junction bases left unmatched: 8. The CDR3 loop is CASSFPRERGGTDTQYF. In DNA, the CDR3 is TGTGCCAGCAGCTTCCCAAGGGAGCGGGGGGGCACAGATACGCAGTATTTT.

The CDR3 nucleotides read TGTGCCTGGAGTGCCAACAGGGGGCGTTCGGAAAAACTGTTTTTT. Translation gives CAWSANRGRSEKLFF. The chain is built from TRBV30 and TRBJ1-4; the match to TRBD1 covers 9 bases. From germline, CDR1 is GTSNPN and CDR2 SVGIG (reference sequence). This CDR3 is 15 amino acids long. Trimming cost V 1 base and J 8 bases; bases outside gene matches: 8.

This clonotype was counted many times. V gene TRBV5-1 combines with J gene TRBJ2-1; 10 positions agree with TRBD2. The V segment lost 0 bases and the J segment 6 bases; nucleotides outside the gene matches: 6. Germline V gene sequence: CDR1 SGHRS, CDR2 YFSETQ. The CDR3 contains 16 residues. CDR3: CASSLVLAGVSNEQFF. In DNA form, the CDR3 reads TGCGCCAGCAGCTTGGTTCTAGCGGGAGTGTCCAATGAGCAGTTCTTC.

This clonotype was counted many times. J is TRBJ2-3 and V is TRBV19; 9 nucleotides line up with TRBD2. The germline V gene encodes CDR1 LNHDA and CDR2 SQIVND (reference sequence). V dropped 5 bases and J dropped 2; count of bases not matched to a gene: 5. The CDR3 is 15 amino acids. DNA for the CDR3: TGTGCCAGTAGTGTGAGACTAGCGGACACAGATACGCAGTATTTT. Its protein product is CASSVRLADTDTQYF.

Worth noting for this clonotype: A much larger clone sits a single nucleotide away, making a read error possible. This chain uses TRBV4-1 with TRBJ1-1, with D possibly TRBD1 on 5 matching bases. CDR3 length equals 15 residues. V lost 5 bases and J lost 6, with 19 bases in between. CDR1 and CDR2 (germline): MGHRA, YSYEKL. Written as DNA, the CDR3 is TGCGCCAGCAGCAAGTTGGGGGGATGGAGCGCTGAAGCTTTCTTT. Its protein is CASSKLGGWSAEAFF.

CDR3 loop: CASSYSRSGSTPIYEQYF. The CDR3 DNA is TGTGCCAGCAGTTACTCGAGGTCGGGGTCTACCCCAATCTACGAGCAGTACTTC. V is TRBV6-2 or TRBV6-3 and J is TRBJ2-7; possibly TRBD2 for D (5 bases). Trimming shortened V by 0 bases and J by 3 bases, and 21 bases separated the two germline ends. This CDR3 is 18 amino acids long. Germline CDR1 and CDR2: MNHEY and SVGEGT.

This clonotype was seen a handful of times. An end of the junction does not agree with germline; a read error may underlie this. The chain is built from TRBV9 and TRBJ2-3; tentatively, D is TRBD1 (5 bases). CDR1 is SGDLS, CDR2 YYNGEE, per germline. The CDR3 is made up of 16 amino acids. The CDR3 protein is CAGSHDSFERSDTQYF. The DNA for the CDR3 is TGTGCCGGCAGCCATGACAGTTTTGAGAGGTCAGATACGCAGTATTTT.

Many counts were recorded for this clonotype. The genes are TRBV4-1 and TRBJ2-7, with D tentatively TRBD1 or TRBD2 (5 bases each). CDR1 MGHRA and CDR2 YSYEKL come from the germline V gene. V gave up 0 bases and J gave up 0 bases, with 12 bases separating them. The CDR3 has 16 amino acids. The CDR3 coding sequence is TGCGCCAGCAGCCAAGAAAGAGGGGCGAGCTCCTACGAGCAGTACTTC. Amino acid sequence: CASSQERGASSYEQYF.

There are many counts of this clonotype. The rearrangement uses TRBV4-3 and TRBJ2-2; D remains ambiguous. Germline V gene sequence: CDR1 LGHNA, CDR2 YSLEER. The CDR3 spans 14 residues. Trimming took 0 bases from V and 4 from J, leaving 6 bases between them. The CDR3 is CASSQDSFTGELFF. In DNA, the CDR3 is TGCGCCAGCAGCCAAGACAGCTTCACCGGGGAGCTGTTTTTT.